The 17 T cell receptor beta chains in this list originate from one sample, sequenced in a study of cytomegalovirus exposure and HLA in healthy donors. Libraries were prepared by immunoSEQ multiplex PCR; TCRdb keeps only in-frame clonotypes and omits some of them. The sample comprises about 67,000 clones, around 94% of which are singletons, and 0.63% rests with the top ten. Specimen: PBMCs. The source of these receptors is a young woman in good health and CMV-seronegative.

V usage is TRBV7-2 and J usage is TRBJ2-4; 16 nucleotides line up with TRBD2. Germline CDR1 and CDR2: SGHTA and FQGNSA. CDR3 size: 19 residues. Germline trimming cut 5 bases from V and 1 base from J; bases unmatched to any gene: 8. The CDR3 loop is CASSPPGLAGGRAKNIQYF. The DNA of the CDR3 is TGTGCCAGCAGCCCTCCGGGACTAGCGGGGGGGCGCGCCAAAAACATTCAGTACTTC. The full variable domain, with the rest looked up from reference TRBV7-2 and TRBJ2-4, is GAGVSQSPSNKVTEKGKDVELRCDPISGHTALYWYRQSLGQGLEFLIYFQGNSAPDKSGLPSDRFSAERTGGSVSTLTIQRTQQEDSAVYLCASSPPGLAGGRAKNIQYFGAGTRLSVL.

V and J are TRBV5-4 and TRBJ2-1; 7 nucleotides align to TRBD2. Germline-derived CDR1 and CDR2 are SGHNT and YYREEE (reference sequence). CDR3 length: 11 residues. The J segment lost 12 bases and the V segment lost 4 bases, leaving 4 bases of the junction unmatched. The CDR3 DNA reads as TGTGCCAGCAGCCATGGGGGGGGGCAGTTCTTC. Its translation: CASSHGGGQFF. Full variable domain (rest looked up from reference TRBV5-4 and TRBJ2-1): ETGVTQSPTHLIKTRGQQVTLRCSSQSGHNTVSWYQQALGQGPQFIFQYYREEENGRGNFPPRFSGLQFPNYSSELNVNALELDDSALYLCASSHGGGQFFGPGTRLTVL.

The chain uses TRBV12-2 and TRBJ2-5; no DNA check was done on the table's D call, TRBD2. TRBV12-2 is reported as a pseudogene. The CDR3 spans 15 residues. Here the CDR3 DNA reads TGTGCAAGTCGCGCCTTAGCGGGGATAGTGGAGACCCAGTACTTC. This translates into CASRALAGIVETQYF.

The chain uses TRBV6-5 and TRBJ1-2; D uncertain. The V and J ends lost 2 bases and 7 bases respectively, with 14 bases between them. Germline V gene data show CDR1 as MNHEY and CDR2 as SVGAGI. This CDR3 comprises 14 residues. In nucleotides, the CDR3 is TGTGCCAGCAGTTACGAGGGCGGAGTAGCTGGCTACACCTTC. Its translation: CASSYEGGVAGYTF.

This rearrangement joins TRBV6-5 to TRBJ2-5; D may be TRBD1 (6 bases). CDR1 MNHEY and CDR2 SVGAGI come from the germline V gene. The CDR3 extends over 15 amino acids. The ends were cut back, 2 bases at V and 4 bases at J, with 14 bases in the middle. As DNA, the CDR3 is TGTGCCAGCAGTTACGCGAAGGGGACACGAGAGACCCAGTACTTC. Protein product: CASSYAKGTRETQYF.

The V call is TRBV27, the J call TRBJ1-6, with D hard to call. Trimming removed 2 bases at V and 8 bases at J, with 13 bases between. CDR3 size: 15 residues. Looked up from germline, CDR1 is MNHEY and CDR2 is SMNVEV (reference sequence). The CDR3 sequence: CASSLRRQGHSPLHF. As DNA, the CDR3 is TGTGCCAGCAGTTTAAGGAGGCAAGGTCATTCACCCCTCCACTTT.

The chain uses TRBV6-6 and TRBJ1-2; D ambiguous. CDR1 and CDR2 (germline): MNHNY, SVGAGI (reference sequence). This CDR3 region has 12 residues. Trimming took off 5 bases at V and 4 bases at J, with 8 bases between the two ends. This chain's CDR3 is CASSPVFYGYTF. The DNA for the CDR3 is TGTGCCAGCAGTCCCGTCTTCTATGGCTACACCTTC.

V and J are TRBV15 and TRBJ1-6; no reliable D call. Per the germline V gene, CDR1 is LNHNV and CDR2 is YYDKDF (reference sequence). Trimming shortened V by 0 bases and J by 5 bases, and 5 bases separated the two germline ends. The CDR3 is 14 residues long. DNA for the CDR3: TGTGCCACCAGCAGAGATCCCGATAATTCACCCCTCCACTTT. This codes for CATSRDPDNSPLHF.

The J gene is TRBJ2-1, the V gene TRBV11-2; 9 bases are shared with TRBD1. CDR3 length: 15 amino acids. The J segment lost 7 bases and the V segment lost 5 bases, leaving 9 bases of the junction unmatched. From germline, CDR1 is SGHAT and CDR2 FQNNGV. The CDR3 loop reads CASSLGQGLFNEQFF. In DNA form, the CDR3 reads TGTGCCAGCAGCCTGGGACAGGGACTCTTTAATGAGCAGTTCTTC.

This clone is a singleton in its sample. J is TRBJ1-4 and V is TRBV28; TRBD1 aligns across 9 bases. V was clipped by 3 bases and J by 10 bases; unmatched bases: 6. The CDR3 runs 14 residues. Germline V CDR1 and CDR2: MDHEN, SYDVKM. The CDR3 region is CASSLAGQGLKLFF. The CDR3 bases are TGTGCCAGCAGTTTGGCTGGACAGGGGCTAAAACTGTTTTTT.

The V call is TRBV11-2, the J call TRBJ1-1; D is unresolved. Germline loops: CDR1 SGHAT, CDR2 FQNNGV. The CDR3 is 13 residues long. V was shortened by 3 bases and J by 1 base, with 6 bases between the two germline ends. CDR3 in amino acids: CASSFSGNTEAFF. The CDR3, as DNA: TGTGCCAGCAGCTTTAGTGGGAACACTGAAGCTTTCTTT.

The gene calls are TRBV19 and TRBJ1-2, with 10 bases aligning to TRBD1. The CDR3 runs 15 residues. Per germline, CDR1 LNHDA and CDR2 SQIVND (reference sequence). Trimming cost V 3 bases and J 6 bases; bases outside gene matches: 7. CDR3 in amino acids: CASSMYYGQGDGYTF. In nucleotides, the CDR3 is TGTGCCAGTAGTATGTACTACGGACAGGGGGATGGCTACACCTTC.

This chain joins TRBV29-1 and TRBJ1-2, with TRBD1 identical over 7 bases. Trimming took 7 bases from V and 4 from J; bases not matched to a gene: 6. The CDR3 consists of 12 residues. CDR1 SQVTM and CDR2 ANQGSEA come from the germline V gene. CDR3: CSGGGQSYGYTF. DNA for the CDR3: TGCAGCGGAGGGGGACAGAGCTATGGCTACACCTTC.

V is TRBV6-1 and J is TRBJ1-3; 7 bases are a match to TRBD1. The CDR3 sequence is 15 residues long. CDR1 and CDR2 from the germline V gene are MNHNS and SASEGT. With 0 bases clipped from V and 2 bases from J, the junction kept 1 base outside the gene matches. For the CDR3, the DNA is TGTGCCAGCAGTGAAGCAGGGACAGCTGGAAACACCATATATTTT. This gives the protein CASSEAGTAGNTIYF.

The rearrangement uses TRBV7-3 and TRBJ2-1, with D possibly TRBD2 on 7 matching bases. The CDR3 is 14 amino acids. Germline loops: CDR1 SGHTA, CDR2 FQGTGA. V was shortened by 8 bases and J by 6 bases, with 17 bases between the two germline ends. The CDR3 protein is CASSGGGAVNEQFF. The CDR3 DNA is TGTGCCAGCTCGGGTGGGGGGGCAGTCAATGAGCAGTTCTTC.

The chain employs TRBV5-1 and TRBJ2-7; 9 bases map to TRBD1. Germline loops: CDR1 SGHRS, CDR2 YFSETQ. The CDR3 has 14 amino acids. V lost 4 bases and J lost 4; bases outside the gene matches: 6. The CDR3 here is CASSQGQGSYEQYF. In DNA, the CDR3 is TGCGCCAGCAGCCAGGGACAGGGTTCGTACGAGCAGTACTTC.

The chain uses TRBV27 and TRBJ1-5; 7 bases match TRBD1. J gave up 7 bases and V 5 bases, and 11 bases lay outside the gene matches. The CDR3 covers 15 residues. Looked up from germline, CDR1 is MNHEY and CDR2 is SMNVEV (reference sequence). CDR3 DNA: TGTGCCAGCAGTCCCCGAGGACAGGTGACCCAGCCCCAGCATTTT. This codes for CASSPRGQVTQPQHF.